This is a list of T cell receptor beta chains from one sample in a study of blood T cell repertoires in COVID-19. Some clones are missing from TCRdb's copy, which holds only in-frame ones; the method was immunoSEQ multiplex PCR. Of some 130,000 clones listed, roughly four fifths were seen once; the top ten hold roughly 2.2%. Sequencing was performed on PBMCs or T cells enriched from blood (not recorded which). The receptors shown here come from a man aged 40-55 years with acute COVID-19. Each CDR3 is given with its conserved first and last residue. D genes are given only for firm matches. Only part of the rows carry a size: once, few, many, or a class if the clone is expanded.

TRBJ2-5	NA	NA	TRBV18	CASSPSVQETQYF	TGTGCCAGCTCACCCTCAGTCCAAGAGACCCAGTACTTC
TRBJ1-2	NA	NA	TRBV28	CASSPQGPYGYTF	TGTGCCAGCAGTCCCCAGGGTCCCTATGGCTACACCTTC
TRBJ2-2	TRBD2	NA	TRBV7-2	CASSLGLAGTGELFF	TGTGCCAGCAGCTTAGGGCTAGCGGGCACCGGGGAGCTGTTTTTT
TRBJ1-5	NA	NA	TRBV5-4	CASSSGGTSNQPQHF	TGTGCCAGCAGCTCCGGGGGAACGAGCAATCAGCCCCAGCATTTT
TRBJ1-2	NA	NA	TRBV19	CASSIDIEGDYGYTF	TGTGCCAGTAGTATAGATATCGAAGGGGACTATGGCTACACCTTC
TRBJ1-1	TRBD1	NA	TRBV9	CASSVGPDRGYEAFF	TGTGCCAGCAGCGTAGGACCCGACAGGGGTTATGAAGCTTTCTTT
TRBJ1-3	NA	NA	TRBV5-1	CASSLGSSGNTIYF	TGCGCCAGCAGCTTGGGCAGCTCTGGAAACACCATATATTTT
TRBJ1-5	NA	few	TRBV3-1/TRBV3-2	CASSRGAYQPQHF	TGTGCCAGCAGCCGCGGGGCCTATCAGCCCCAGCATTTT
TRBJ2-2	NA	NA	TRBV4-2	CASSSSASVTGELFF	TGTGCCAGCAGCTCCTCCGCCTCGGTCACCGGGGAGCTGTTTTTT
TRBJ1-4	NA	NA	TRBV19	CASSTSGTTNEKLFF	TGTGCCAGTAGTACTTCGGGGACAACTAATGAAAAACTGTTTTTT
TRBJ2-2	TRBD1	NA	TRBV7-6	CASRPSPRGIGELFF	TGTGCCAGCAGACCCTCCCCCAGGGGGATCGGGGAGCTGTTTTTT
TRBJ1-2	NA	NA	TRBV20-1	CSASLRTGNYGYTF	TGCAGTGCTAGTTTGCGCACAGGGAACTATGGCTACACCTTC
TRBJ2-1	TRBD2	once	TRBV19	CASSMGRGLAYNNEQFF	TGTGCCAGTAGTATGGGTCGGGGACTAGCGTACAACAATGAGCAGTTCTTC
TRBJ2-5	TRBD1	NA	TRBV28	CASSSPDRSETQYF	TGTGCCAGCAGTTCCCCGGACAGGTCGGAGACCCAGTACTTC
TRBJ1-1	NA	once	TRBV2	CASWPGEGHTEAFF	TGTGCCAGCTGGCCAGGGGAGGGTCACACTGAAGCTTTCTTT
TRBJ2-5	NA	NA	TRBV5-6	CASSLGSGETQYF	TGTGCCAGCAGCTTGGGATCAGGGGAGACCCAGTACTTC
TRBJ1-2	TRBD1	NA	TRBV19	CASSSYGTGVPGYTF	TGTGCCAGTAGTTCCTATGGGACAGGGGTTCCTGGCTACACCTTC
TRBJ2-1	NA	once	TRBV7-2	CASSPGTSGRDNEQFF	TGTGCCAGCAGCCCCGGCACAAGCGGAAGGGACAATGAGCAGTTCTTC
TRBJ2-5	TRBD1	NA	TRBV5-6	CASRNFDRGVEETQYF	TGTGCCAGCAGAAATTTTGACAGGGGGGTTGAGGAGACCCAGTACTTC
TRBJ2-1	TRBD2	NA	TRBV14	CASDRGGSAYNEQFF	TGTGCCAGCGACCGGGGGGGGAGCGCCTACAATGAGCAGTTCTTC
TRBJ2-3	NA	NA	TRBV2	CASREGTQYF	TGTGCCAGCAGGGAGGGAACGCAGTATTTT
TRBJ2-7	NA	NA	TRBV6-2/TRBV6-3	CASSSPAGSQYEQYF	TGTGCCAGCAGTTCACCGGCCGGGAGCCAGTACGAGCAGTACTTC
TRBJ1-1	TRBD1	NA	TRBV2	CASSEGTEIYTEAFF	TGTGCCAGCAGCGAAGGGACAGAGATTTACACTGAAGCTTTCTTT
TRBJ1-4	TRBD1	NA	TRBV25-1	CASSGQATNEKLFF	TGTGCCAGCAGCGGACAGGCAACTAATGAAAAACTGTTTTTT
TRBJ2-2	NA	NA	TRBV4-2	CASSFFGLTTGELFF	TGTGCCAGCAGCTTTTTTGGACTCACCACCGGGGAGCTGTTTTTT
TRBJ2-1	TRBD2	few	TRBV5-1	CASSGGLDLNEQFF	TGCGCCAGCAGCGGGGGACTAGATCTCAATGAGCAGTTCTTC
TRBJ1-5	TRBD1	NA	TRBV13	CASGTGDRDGAHQPQHF	TGTGCCAGCGGGACCGGGGACAGGGATGGAGCGCATCAGCCCCAGCATTTT
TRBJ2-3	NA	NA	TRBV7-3	CASSQGSDTQYF	TGTGCCAGCAGCCAGGGGTCAGATACGCAGTATTTT
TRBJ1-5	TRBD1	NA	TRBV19	CASRNRGGNAQPQHF	TGTGCCAGTAGGAACAGGGGAGGCAACGCTCAGCCCCAGCATTTT
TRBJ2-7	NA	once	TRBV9	CASSVDNRDEQYF	TGTGCCAGCAGCGTCGACAACCGCGACGAGCAGTACTTC
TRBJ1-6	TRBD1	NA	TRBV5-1	CASSLAGGDNSPLHF	TGCGCCAGCAGCTTGGCAGGGGGCGATAATTCACCCCTCCACTTT
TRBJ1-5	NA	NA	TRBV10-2	CASSGSVLEQPQHF	TGCGCCAGCAGTGGCTCGGTGCTCGAGCAGCCCCAGCATTTT
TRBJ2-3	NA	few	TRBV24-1	CATSDSSPDTQYF	TGTGCCACCAGTGATTCGAGCCCAGATACGCAGTATTTT
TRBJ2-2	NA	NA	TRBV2	CASSAGRNTGELFF	TGTGCCAGCAGTGCCGGGAGGAACACCGGGGAGCTGTTTTTT
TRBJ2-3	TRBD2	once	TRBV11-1	CASSLPTRGGSYTQYF	TGTGCCAGCAGTTTACCCACAAGGGGCGGGAGTTATACGCAGTATTTT
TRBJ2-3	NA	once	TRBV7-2	CASSLDVDIATQYF	TGTGCCAGCAGCTTAGATGTGGATATAGCTACGCAGTATTTT
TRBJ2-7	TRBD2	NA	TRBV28	CASSFGTSIHEQYF	TGTGCCAGCAGTTTCGGGACTAGCATCCACGAGCAGTACTTC
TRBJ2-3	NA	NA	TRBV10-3	CAISATGGESTDTQYF	TGTGCCATCAGTGCCACAGGGGGGGAAAGCACAGATACGCAGTATTTT
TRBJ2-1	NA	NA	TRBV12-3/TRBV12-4	CASSASTRNEQFF	TGTGCCAGCAGTGCCTCGACTAGGAATGAGCAGTTCTTC
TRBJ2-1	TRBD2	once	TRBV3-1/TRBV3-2	CASSQDPFLAGHNEQFF	TGTGCCAGCAGCCAAGATCCTTTCCTAGCGGGCCACAATGAGCAGTTCTTC
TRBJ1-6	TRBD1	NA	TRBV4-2	CASSRQGISYNSPLHF	TGTGCCAGCAGCCGACAGGGGATTTCCTATAATTCACCCCTCCACTTT
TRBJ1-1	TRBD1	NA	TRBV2	CASSVQGVVNTEAFF	TGTGCCAGCAGTGTTCAGGGGGTAGTGAACACTGAAGCTTTCTTT
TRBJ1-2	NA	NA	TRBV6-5	CASSGTGRGNTF	TGTGCCAGCAGCGGTACCGGGAGAGGGAACACCTTC
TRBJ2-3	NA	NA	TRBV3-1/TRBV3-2	CASSQEGGGDTQYF	TGTGCCAGCAGCCAAGAGGGAGGGGGAGATACGCAGTATTTT
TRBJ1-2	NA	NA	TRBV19	CASSMGSRANYGYTF	TGTGCCAGTAGTATGGGCAGTAGAGCTAACTATGGCTACACCTTC
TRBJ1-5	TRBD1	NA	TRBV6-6	CASSPTPPDRLSNQPQHF	TGTGCCAGCAGTCCTACCCCACCGGACAGGCTAAGCAATCAGCCCCAGCATTTT
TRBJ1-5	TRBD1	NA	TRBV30	CAWGTGGQPQHF	TGTGCCTGGGGGACAGGGGGTCAGCCCCAGCATTTT
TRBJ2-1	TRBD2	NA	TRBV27	CASFLAGARGFGNEQFF	TGTGCCAGCTTTTTAGCGGGAGCGAGGGGTTTTGGGAATGAGCAGTTCTTC
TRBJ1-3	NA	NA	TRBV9	CASSVATAGEGNTIYF	TGTGCCAGCAGCGTAGCTACGGCAGGGGAGGGAAACACCATATATTTT
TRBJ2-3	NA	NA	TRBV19	CASSIVGSPSTDTQYF	TGTGCCAGTAGTATAGTTGGTAGCCCGAGCACAGATACGCAGTATTTT
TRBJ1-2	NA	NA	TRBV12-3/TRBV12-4	CASSLRGGGGYTF	TGTGCCAGCAGTTTAAGGGGCGGTGGGGGCTACACCTTC
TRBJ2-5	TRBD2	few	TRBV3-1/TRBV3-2	CASSPSGSGETQYF	TGTGCCAGCAGCCCGAGCGGGAGCGGGGAGACCCAGTACTTC
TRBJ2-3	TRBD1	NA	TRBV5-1	CASSAQGAGDTQYF	TGCGCCAGCAGCGCACAGGGGGCAGGAGATACGCAGTATTTT
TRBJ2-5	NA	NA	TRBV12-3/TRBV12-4	CASSLRETQYF	TGTGCCAGCAGTTTGCGAGAGACCCAGTACTTC
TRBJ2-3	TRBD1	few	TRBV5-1	CASSLAGQGSDTQYF	TGCGCCAGCAGCTTGGCGGGACAGGGTTCAGATACGCAGTATTTT